Below are 18 T cell receptor beta chains sequenced from a single sample in a study of T cells in Graves' hyperthyroidism and ophthalmopathy. RNA transcripts gave rise to amplified TCR beta CDR3 regions. The HTBI primer set drove a first-round RT-PCR of the TCR CDR3. TCRdb re-called the multiplex PCR reads through MiXCR, storing one row per CDR3 protein. The sample records about 720,000 distinct CDR3 sequences, over 15% being singletons. The sequenced sample consisted of blood. These TCRs come from a woman aged 45-60 years with Graves' hyperthyroidism that later progressed to Graves' ophthalmopathy.

This chain connects TRBV7-8 to TRBJ2-7, with a weak D call TRBD2 (6 bases). CDR3 length equals 17 residues. Germline CDR1 reads SGHVS; CDR2 reads FQNEAQ. Between the trimmed V and J ends, which lost 4 bases and 4 bases, there was a span of 23 bases. Here the CDR3 reads CASSSPLIAGGRYEQYF. The DNA of the CDR3 is TGTGCCAGCAGCTCCCCCTTAATCGCCGGGGGAAGGTACGAGCAGTACTTC.

V gene TRBV3-1 combines with J gene TRBJ2-3, with D perhaps matching TRBD1 (5 bases). The CDR3 spans 15 residues. V dropped 0 bases and J dropped 1 base, with 8 bases sitting between them. CDR1 is LGHDT and CDR2 is YNNKEL in the germline V gene (reference sequence). This CDR3 is CASSQDFRGTDTQYF. The CDR3 coding sequence is TGTGCCAGCAGCCAAGATTTCAGGGGCACAGATACGCAGTATTTT.

This clonotype was picked up many times. V and J are TRBV6-1 and TRBJ2-1; D is undetermined. V lost 2 bases and J lost 10, with 12 bases in between. CDR1 is MNHNS and CDR2 is SASEGT in the germline V gene. This CDR3 has 13 amino acids. The CDR3 bases are TGTGCCAGCAGTGAATATAACAGTTTGGAGCAGTTCTTC. Its translation: CASSEYNSLEQFF.

This clonotype was seen ten or more times. J is TRBJ1-1 and V is TRBV3-1; D unclear. Germline V gene sequence: CDR1 LGHDT, CDR2 YNNKEL (reference sequence). Trimming took off 3 bases at V and 2 bases at J, with 7 bases between the two ends. The CDR3 length is 13 residues. CDR3 DNA sequence: TGTGCCAGCAGCCACCTGGATAACACTGAAGCTTTCTTT. Its protein product is CASSHLDNTEAFF.

This clonotype has only a few counts. J is TRBJ1-1 and V is TRBV13; TRBD1 might be the D (6 bases). The CDR3 length is 15 residues. The germline V and J ends were trimmed by 4 bases and 4 bases, with 16 bases remaining between them. The V gene's germline CDR1 is PRHDT and CDR2 FYEKMQ (reference sequence). The CDR3 protein is CASSSTGRSVTEAFF. In nucleotides, the CDR3 is TGTGCCAGCAGCTCTACAGGGAGATCTGTCACTGAAGCTTTCTTT.

There are a few counts of this clonotype. V gene TRBV29-1 combines with J gene TRBJ2-5; 7 bases map to TRBD2. CDR1 is SQVTM, CDR2 ANQGSEA, per germline. Trimming took 2 bases from V and 4 from J; bases not matched to a gene: 4. This CDR3 is built from 13 residues. CDR3 coding DNA: TGCAGCGTTGAAAAGACGGGGGGAGAGACCCAGTACTTC. This encodes CSVEKTGGETQYF.

The J gene is TRBJ1-3, the V gene TRBV3-1; no reliable D call. The CDR3 consists of 15 residues. Deletions cut 3 bases from V and 0 bases from J, with 9 bases between. Germline assignment: CDR1 LGHDT and CDR2 YNNKEL (reference sequence). The CDR3 reads CASSQGSDSGNTIYF. CDR3 DNA sequence: TGTGCCAGCAGCCAGGGCAGTGACTCTGGAAACACCATATATTTT.

This clonotype came up a few times. This chain joins TRBV20-1 and TRBJ1-4; 10 bases align to TRBD1. This CDR3 contains 16 residues. Trimming cost V 6 bases and J 0 bases; bases outside gene matches: 7. Germline-derived CDR1 and CDR2 are DFQATT and SNEGSKA (reference sequence). CDR3 protein: CSATTGGKTTNEKLFF. The DNA for the CDR3 is TGCAGTGCCACGACAGGGGGCAAAACAACTAATGAAAAACTGTTTTTT.

This clonotype was seen a few times. The V call is TRBV5-1, the J call TRBJ1-2, with D unclear. The V gene's germline CDR1 is SGHRS and CDR2 YFSETQ. Trimming cost V 7 bases and J 4 bases, with 14 bases left between them. This CDR3 is 13 amino acids long. This CDR3 is CASGEGSLYGYTF. Here the CDR3 DNA reads TGCGCCAGCGGGGAAGGGTCCCTCTATGGCTACACCTTC.

The genes are TRBV6-5 and TRBJ2-7; D not certain. CDR3 length equals 14 residues. V was trimmed by 2 bases and J by 4 bases, leaving 12 bases between them. Germline loops: CDR1 MNHEY, CDR2 SVGAGI. CDR3: CASSYGQLPYEQYF. As DNA, the CDR3 is TGTGCCAGCAGTTACGGGCAGCTCCCGTACGAGCAGTACTTC.

This clonotype was seen a single time. CDR3 sequence: CASTDPNQPQHF. Here the CDR3 DNA reads TGTGCCAGCACGGACCCCAATCAGCCCCAGCATTTT. V is TRBV6-2 or TRBV6-3 and J is TRBJ1-5; D call uncertain. From germline, CDR1 is MNHEY and CDR2 SVGEGT. The CDR3 is made up of 12 amino acids. Trimming pared 7 bases from V and 3 bases from J, leaving 7 bases between.

V gene TRBV20-1 combines with J gene TRBJ1-1, with D maybe TRBD1 (5 bases). CDR3 length: 11 residues. CDR1 is DFQATT and CDR2 is SNEGSKA in the germline V gene (reference sequence). V was shortened by 6 bases and J by 8 bases, with 13 bases between the two germline ends. CDR3 bases: TGCAGTGCCCTGGGACCCGGCGAAGCTTTCTTT. Translation: CSALGPGEAFF.

This clonotype was detected a few times. The CDR3 bases are TGTGCCAGCAGCTTAGCGTCACCGGGACTAGCGGGGGTCACGAACACCGGGGAGCTGTTTTTT. It is translated as CASSLASPGLAGVTNTGELFF. The V and J genes are TRBV7-6 and TRBJ2-2; 14 positions agree with TRBD2. The CDR3 loop spans 21 amino acids. V was clipped by 0 bases and J by 0 bases; unmatched bases: 9. The germline CDR1 and CDR2 sequences are SGHVS and FNYEAQ.

This clonotype appeared a few times. This chain's CDR3 is CASLPDLGNTIYF. The CDR3 DNA is TGTGCCAGCCTTCCCGACCTGGGAAACACCATATATTTT. The chain carries TRBV12-3 or TRBV12-4 and TRBJ1-3; D unclear. The CDR3 has 13 residues. Trimming pared 8 bases from V and 4 bases from J, leaving 12 bases between.

The gene calls are TRBV3-1 and TRBJ2-4; D unresolved. This CDR3 contains 14 residues. V gave up 3 bases and J gave up 0 bases, with 6 bases separating them. CDR1 and CDR2 from the germline V gene are LGHDT and YNNKEL (reference sequence). CDR3 coding DNA: TGTGCCAGCAGCCATCCCCTAGCCAAAAACATTCAGTACTTC. As protein: CASSHPLAKNIQYF.

The J gene is TRBJ1-1, the V gene TRBV5-4; D not certain. The CDR3 has 15 amino acids. V lost 5 bases to trimming and J lost 6 bases, with 20 bases between them. Germline assignment: CDR1 SGHNT and CDR2 YYREEE (reference sequence). The CDR3 is CASRRDTGFNAEAFF. CDR3 bases: TGTGCCAGCAGACGCGACACGGGTTTTAACGCTGAAGCTTTCTTT.

V is TRBV15 and J is TRBJ2-2, with D unresolved. Trimming shortened V by 5 bases and J by 5 bases, and 9 bases separated the two germline ends. Germline values: CDR1 LNHNV, CDR2 YYDKDF (reference sequence). The CDR3 spans 13 residues. The CDR3 is CATSGGLTGELFF. CDR3 DNA: TGTGCCACCAGCGGTGGGTTGACCGGGGAGCTGTTTTTT.

CDR3 bases: TGCGCCAGCAGTGAGTCCGGGCAGAGAAACACCATATATTTT. It is translated as CASSESGQRNTIYF. The gene calls are TRBV10-1 and TRBJ1-3; D unresolved. V shed 0 bases and J shed 5 bases, with 8 bases lying between them. The CDR3 is 14 residues long. Germline V gene sequence: CDR1 WNHNN, CDR2 SYGVQD (reference sequence).